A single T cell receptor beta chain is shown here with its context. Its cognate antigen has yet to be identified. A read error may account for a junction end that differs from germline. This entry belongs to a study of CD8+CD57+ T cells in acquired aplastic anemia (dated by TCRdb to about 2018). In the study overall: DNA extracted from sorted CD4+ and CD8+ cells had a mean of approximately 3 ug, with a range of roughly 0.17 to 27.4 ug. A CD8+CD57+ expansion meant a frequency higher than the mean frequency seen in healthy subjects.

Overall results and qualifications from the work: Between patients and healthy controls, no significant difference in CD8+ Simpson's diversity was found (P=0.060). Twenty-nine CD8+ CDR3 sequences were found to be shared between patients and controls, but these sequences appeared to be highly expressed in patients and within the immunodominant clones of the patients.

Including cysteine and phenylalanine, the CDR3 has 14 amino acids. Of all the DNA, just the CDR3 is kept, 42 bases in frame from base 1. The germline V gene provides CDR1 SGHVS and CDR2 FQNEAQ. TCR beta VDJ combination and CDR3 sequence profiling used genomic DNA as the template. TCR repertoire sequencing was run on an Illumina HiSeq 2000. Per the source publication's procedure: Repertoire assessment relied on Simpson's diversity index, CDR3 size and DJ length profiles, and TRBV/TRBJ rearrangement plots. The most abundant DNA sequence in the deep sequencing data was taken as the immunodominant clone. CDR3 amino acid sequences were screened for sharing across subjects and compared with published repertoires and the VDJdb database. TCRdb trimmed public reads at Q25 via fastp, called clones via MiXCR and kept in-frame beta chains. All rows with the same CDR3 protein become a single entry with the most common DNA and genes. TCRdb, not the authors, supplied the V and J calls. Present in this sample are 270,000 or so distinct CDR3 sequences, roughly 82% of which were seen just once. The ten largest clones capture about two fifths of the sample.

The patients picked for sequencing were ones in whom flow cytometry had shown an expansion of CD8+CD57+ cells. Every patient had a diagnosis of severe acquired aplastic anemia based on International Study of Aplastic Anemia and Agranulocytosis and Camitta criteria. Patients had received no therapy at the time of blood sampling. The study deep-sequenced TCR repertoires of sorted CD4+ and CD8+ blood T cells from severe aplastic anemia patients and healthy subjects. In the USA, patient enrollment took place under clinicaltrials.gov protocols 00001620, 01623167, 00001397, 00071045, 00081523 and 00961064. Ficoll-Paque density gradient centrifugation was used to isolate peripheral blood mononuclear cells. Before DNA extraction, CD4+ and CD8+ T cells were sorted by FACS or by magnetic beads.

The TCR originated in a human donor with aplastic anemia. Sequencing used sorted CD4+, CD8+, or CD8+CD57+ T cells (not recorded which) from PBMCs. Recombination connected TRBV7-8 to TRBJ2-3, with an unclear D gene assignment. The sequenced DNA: TGTGCCAGCAGCTTAGCGGCAGGCCCGGCAGCCCAGTACTTT. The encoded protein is CASSLAAGPAAQYF. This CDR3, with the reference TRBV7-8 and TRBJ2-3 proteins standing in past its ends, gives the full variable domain GAGVSQSPRYKVAKRGQDVALRCDPISGHVSLFWYQQALGQGPEFLTYFQNEAQLDKSGLPSDRFFAERPEGSVSTLKIQRTQQEDSAVYLCASSLAAGPAAQYFGPGTRLTVL.